The clone carrying this T cell receptor (beta chain) was counted a few times. The antigen is unknown. The protocol was immunoSEQ multiplex PCR, while the TCRdb copy is restricted to in-frame clones and leaves out a portion. Of fewer than 90,000 clones in the sample, about 94% were seen once. This sample was taken from a study of graft-versus-host responses after intestinal transplantation. About the study: Anti-thymocyte globulin served as induction for all recipients, who then took tacrolimus and steroids for 2 to 4 years.

Study outcomes and limitations: Clonal ratios of graft-versus-host to host-versus-graft in allografts were high for patients exhibiting graft-donor T cell macrochimerism. Circulating GvH clones peaking coincided with falling HvG clones soon after transplant.

CDR1 MNHEY and CDR2 SMNVEV come from the germline V gene (reference sequence). J gave up 4 bases and V 3 bases, and 6 bases lay outside the gene matches. CDR3 length equals 15 residues. The material sequenced was unstimulated CD4+ T cells sorted from spleen or lymph node cells, taken before transplant. The source of this sequence is a human donor who was the organ donor for an intestinal transplant. The V gene is TRBV27, the J gene TRBJ1-5; 7 positions agree with TRBD1. The CDR3 DNA reads TGTGCCAGCAGTTTTAGTGGGACAGATAATCAGCCCCAGCATTTT. Translated: CASSFSGTDNQPQHF.